The source of this T cell receptor beta chain is a study of control samples from healthy donors and cancer patients. The data were produced by immunoSEQ multiplex PCR, yet TCRdb's version contains in-frame clones alone and is incomplete. There are some 130,000 clones in the sample; about nine tenths occur only once, and about 1.9% lies in the top ten. Trimming pared 6 bases from V and 4 bases from J, leaving 10 bases between. Germline V lookup: CDR1 MNHEY, CDR2 SVGAGI. There are 13 residues in the CDR3. Material: blood. J is TRBJ2-1 and V is TRBV6-5, with D unclear. The receptor was derived from a woman between 45 and 65 years old in good health. The CDR3 coding sequence is TGTGCCAGCAGATTGTGGGTTTACAATGAGCAGTTCTTC. This gives the protein CASRLWVYNEQFF.